The 25 T cell receptor beta chains given below trace back to one sample, sequenced in a study of shared clonotypes between healthy human individuals. Clones were read by immunoSEQ multiplex PCR, and TCRdb kept only the in-frame ones, dropping some. The sample has about 100,000 clones, 68% seen once. Input material: memory CD8+ T cells sorted from blood. Subset given: CD45RO+ cells pooled with CCR7-negative TemRA cells. The source is a woman in her twenties or thirties in good health.

CDR3 bases: TGTGCCAGCAGCTCCAGACAGGGGAGGTACGAGCAGTACTTC. This gives the protein CASSSRQGRYEQYF. V gene TRBV7-6 combines with J gene TRBJ2-7, with TRBD1 matching 8 bases. The CDR3 totals 14 residues. The V gene's germline CDR1 is SGHVS and CDR2 FNYEAQ. The V and J ends lost 4 bases and 4 bases, in that order; junction bases with no gene match: 6.

This clone came up a few times. V gene TRBV27 combines with J gene TRBJ2-7; 9 bases map to TRBD1. Germline values: CDR1 MNHEY, CDR2 SMNVEV (reference sequence). There are 15 residues in the CDR3. V shed 0 bases and J 3 bases; nucleotides not matched to a gene: 3. This CDR3 reads CASSLSGTGLYEQYF. CDR3 DNA: TGTGCCAGCAGTTTATCCGGGACAGGGCTCTACGAGCAGTACTTC.

The chain combines TRBV7-6 with TRBJ1-5; tentatively, D is TRBD1 (6 bases). This CDR3 spans 14 amino acids. Trimming took off 5 bases at V and 6 bases at J, with 14 bases between the two ends. Germline loops: CDR1 SGHVS, CDR2 FNYEAQ. The CDR3 protein is CASSADRGVQPQHF. The CDR3 DNA is TGTGCCAGCAGCGCGGACAGAGGTGTTCAGCCCCAGCATTTT.

The sample holds many counts of this clone. V is TRBV7-9 and J is TRBJ1-1, with 8 bases aligning to TRBD1. CDR1 is SEHNR, CDR2 FQNEAQ, per germline (reference sequence). The CDR3 spans 13 residues. Trimming removed 5 bases from V and 3 bases from J; junction bases left unmatched: 2. CDR3 nucleotide sequence: TGTGCCAGCAGCGACAGGGGTTACACTGAAGCTTTCTTT. It codes for CASSDRGYTEAFF.

This clone was found a few times. The chain links TRBV4-2 to TRBJ2-1, with 8 bases aligning to TRBD1. The CDR3 runs to 16 residues. The V segment lost 4 bases and the J segment 8 bases; nucleotides outside the gene matches: 13. Germline V gene data show CDR1 as LGHNA and CDR2 as YNFKEQ. The CDR3: CASSLSSGTGSDEQFF. The CDR3 DNA follows: TGTGCCAGCAGCCTTTCTTCCGGGACAGGTAGCGATGAGCAGTTCTTC.

V usage is TRBV28 and J usage is TRBJ2-5; 10 nucleotides line up with TRBD2. Germline trimming cut 2 bases from V and 2 bases from J; bases unmatched to any gene: 8. Germline CDR1 and CDR2: MDHEN and SYDVKM. The CDR3 spans 17 residues. In DNA form, the CDR3 reads TGTGCCAGCAGTTTAAAAGGACTAGCGGTACTACAAGAGACCCAGTACTTC. Translated: CASSLKGLAVLQETQYF.

This clone is labeled as large. The chain carries TRBV2 and TRBJ1-3; unclear D gene. The CDR3 totals 13 residues. In germline, CDR1 is SNHLY, CDR2 FYNNEI. V lost 7 bases and J 4 bases, leaving 11 bases between the germline ends. The CDR3 reads CASTPEVGNTIYF. The CDR3 DNA reads as TGTGCCAGCACCCCCGAAGTCGGAAACACCATATATTTT.

The chain recombines TRBV6-1 with TRBJ1-5; D unclear. V shed 1 base and J shed 5 bases, with 12 bases lying between them. The CDR3 is made up of 15 amino acids. Germline values: CDR1 MNHNS, CDR2 SASEGT. CDR3 nucleotide sequence: TGTGCCAGCAGTGAAGGGGATACGGTGTATCAGCCCCAGCATTTT. Translated: CASSEGDTVYQPQHF.

V is TRBV4-2 and J is TRBJ2-7; D is ambiguous. The germline CDR1 and CDR2 sequences are LGHNA and YNFKEQ. Trimming removed 2 bases at V and 4 bases at J, with 15 bases between. The CDR3 is 15 residues long. The CDR3 here is CASSQRLDTTYEQYF. The CDR3 nucleotides read TGTGCCAGCAGCCAAAGACTTGACACCACATACGAGCAGTACTTC.

The chain links TRBV2 to TRBJ2-5; no definite D call. Germline V lookup: CDR1 SNHLY, CDR2 FYNNEI. Trimming pared 5 bases from V and 0 bases from J, leaving 19 bases between. The CDR3 extends over 17 amino acids. CDR3 amino acids: CASSTVSLGMYQETQYF. In DNA, the CDR3 is TGTGCCAGCAGTACAGTGAGCTTAGGGATGTACCAAGAGACCCAGTACTTC.

CDR3 bases: TGTGCCAGCAGCATTTTGACCCACACTGAAGCTTTCTTT. Translated, it gives CASSILTHTEAFF. The chain has TRBV21-1 and TRBJ1-1. TRBV21-1 is labeled a pseudogene. The CDR3 spans 13 residues.

This clone was detected once. The chain joins TRBV7-9 to TRBJ2-1, with D possibly TRBD1 on 5 matching bases. The length of the CDR3 is 15 residues. V was pared by 5 bases and J by 3 bases, with 14 bases between. Germline V CDR1 and CDR2: SEHNR, FQNEAQ (reference sequence). The CDR3 bases are TGTGCCAGCAGCATGGGGCCGCCGGTCTACAATGAGCAGTTCTTC. It yields the protein CASSMGPPVYNEQFF.

This chain connects TRBV9 to TRBJ2-1; D not resolved. The CDR3 length is 14 residues. The germline V and J ends were trimmed by 4 bases and 1 base, with 9 bases remaining between them. CDR1 SGDLS and CDR2 YYNGEE come from the germline V gene. CDR3 sequence (DNA): TGTGCCAGCAGCCCCGGGTTGTCCTACAATGAGCAGTTCTTC. Protein: CASSPGLSYNEQFF. The entire variable domain, with the rest obtained from reference TRBV9 and TRBJ2-1, is as follows: DSGVTQTPKHLITATGQRVTLRCSPRSGDLSVYWYQQSLDQGLQFLIQYYNGEERAKGNILERFSAQQFPDLHSELNLSSLELGDSALYFCASSPGLSYNEQFFGPGTRLTVL.

The genes are TRBV19 and TRBJ1-2; the D gene is possibly TRBD1 (5 bases). The V gene lost 7 bases and the J gene lost 3 bases, with 15 bases spanning the gap. This CDR3 has 14 residues. Germline CDR1 is LNHDA and CDR2 is SQIVND (reference sequence). CDR3 bases: TGTGCCAGTATAGGTGGGGGAATCGACTATGGCTACACCTTC. Protein: CASIGGGIDYGYTF. The whole variable domain, remainder taken from reference TRBV19 and TRBJ1-2, is DGGITQSPKYLFRKEGQNVTLSCEQNLNHDAMYWYRQDPGQGLRLIYYSQIVNDFQKGDIAEGYSVSREKKESFPLTVTSAQKNPTAFYLCASIGGGIDYGYTFGSGTRLTVV.

V gene TRBV7-9 combines with J gene TRBJ1-4, with 7 bases aligning to TRBD1. The germline gives CDR1 SEHNR, CDR2 FQNEAQ (reference sequence). J gave up 7 bases and V 3 bases, and 5 bases lay outside the gene matches. The CDR3 is 14 amino acids. The CDR3 is CASSLGQNIEKLFF. CDR3 in DNA: TGTGCCAGCAGCTTGGGACAGAACATTGAAAAACTGTTTTTT.

The V and J genes are TRBV7-2 and TRBJ2-7, with D perhaps TRBD1 (5 bases). CDR1 and CDR2 (germline): SGHTA, FQGNSA. This CDR3 has 14 amino acids. V lost 1 base and J 2 bases, leaving 9 bases between the germline ends. The CDR3 coding sequence is TGTGCCAGCAGCTTAGTCAGGGTTCCCTACGAGCAGTACTTC. Its translation: CASSLVRVPYEQYF.

The sample holds one count of this clone. A much larger clone is a single base away; this may be a read error. The rearrangement joins TRBV2 to TRBJ1-1; D is ambiguous. Looked up from germline, CDR1 is SNHLY and CDR2 is FYNNEI. CDR3 length: 12 residues. CDR3 residues: CASSVTNTEALF. The CDR3 DNA reads as TGTGCCAGCAGTGTGACTAACACTGAAGCTCTCTTT.

The chain has TRBV25-1 and TRBJ2-2, with no clear D. The germline CDR1 and CDR2 sequences are MGHDK and SYGVNS. This CDR3 spans 14 amino acids. Trimming shortened V by 2 bases and J by 1 base, and 5 bases separated the two germline ends. The CDR3: CASSERLNTGELFF. As DNA, the CDR3 is TGTGCCAGCAGTGAACGGCTGAACACCGGGGAGCTGTTTTTT.

The rearrangement joins TRBV7-8 to TRBJ2-2, with 7 bases lining up with TRBD1. The CDR3 totals 16 residues. CDR1 SGHVS and CDR2 FQNEAQ come from the germline V gene. Trimming at V came to 1 base and at J to 5 bases, leaving 7 bases not matched to a gene. In nucleotides, the CDR3 is TGTGCCAGCAGCTTAGAGTCCCAGGGGGAGACCGGGGAGCTGTTTTTT. It yields the protein CASSLESQGETGELFF.

This clone appeared many times. The J gene is TRBJ1-3, the V gene TRBV6-8; 8 bases fit TRBD1. From germline, CDR1 is MNHGY and CDR2 SAAAGT. With V trimmed by 0 bases and J by 2 bases, 12 bases remained unmatched. The length of the CDR3 is 19 residues. The CDR3 region is CASSYSTTGQASAGNTIYF. The CDR3 nucleotides read TGTGCCAGCAGTTACTCGACGACGGGACAGGCATCCGCTGGAAACACCATATATTTT.

This clone has at least ten counts. The V gene is TRBV11-2, the J gene TRBJ1-2; maybe TRBD1 (6 bases). The CDR3 consists of 15 residues. Trimming stripped 0 bases from V and 3 bases from J, with 11 bases between. Germline values: CDR1 SGHAT, CDR2 FQNNGV. The CDR3 spells CASSLEGQMDYGYTF. CDR3 DNA: TGTGCCAGCAGCTTAGAAGGACAGATGGACTATGGCTACACCTTC.

The chain is built from TRBV11-2 and TRBJ2-7, with 7 bases fitting TRBD1. V was pared by 3 bases and J by 6 bases, with 5 bases of the junction left unmatched. This CDR3 contains 13 residues. Per germline, CDR1 SGHAT and CDR2 FQNNGV. In nucleotides, the CDR3 is TGTGCCAGCAGCTTCGACAGGGCTGGCGAGCAGTACTTC. It is translated as CASSFDRAGEQYF.

This clone occurred many times. One junction end does not reproduce the germline sequence, and a read error may be involved. V gene TRBV7-8 combines with J gene TRBJ1-1; D is unclear. The CDR3 has 14 residues. CDR1 and CDR2 (germline): SGHVS, FQNEAQ. The CDR3 loop reads CASSASTGNTEAFF. CDR3 nucleotides: TGCGCCAGCAGCGCGTCGACGGGGAACACTGAAGCTTTCTTT. Filled out from reference TRBV7-8 and TRBJ1-1, the complete variable domain reads GAGVSQSPRYKVAKRGQDVALRCDPISGHVSLFWYQQALGQGPEFLTYFQNEAQLDKSGLPSDRFFAERPEGSVSTLKIQRTQQEDSAVYLCASSASTGNTEAFFGQGTRLTVV.

This clone was seen just once. The chain joins TRBV25-1 to TRBJ2-7, with D perhaps being TRBD1 or TRBD2 (5 bases each). Germline V gives CDR1 MGHDK, CDR2 SYGVNS. This CDR3 contains 15 residues. Trimming removed 4 bases at V and 3 bases at J, with 16 bases between. CDR3 sequence (DNA): TGTGCCAGCAGTGGGGACCCCACATTCAACTACGAGCAGTACTTC. Translating gives CASSGDPTFNYEQYF.

The chain recombines TRBV2 with TRBJ2-1, with 10 bases identical to TRBD2. The CDR3 loop spans 15 amino acids. After removal of 4 bases from V and 8 bases from J, the junction contained 8 bases not matched to a gene. Germline V gene data show CDR1 as SNHLY and CDR2 as FYNNEI. Here the CDR3 reads CASSGSGRAQYEQFF. The CDR3, as DNA: TGTGCCAGCAGTGGAAGCGGGAGGGCCCAGTATGAGCAGTTCTTC.